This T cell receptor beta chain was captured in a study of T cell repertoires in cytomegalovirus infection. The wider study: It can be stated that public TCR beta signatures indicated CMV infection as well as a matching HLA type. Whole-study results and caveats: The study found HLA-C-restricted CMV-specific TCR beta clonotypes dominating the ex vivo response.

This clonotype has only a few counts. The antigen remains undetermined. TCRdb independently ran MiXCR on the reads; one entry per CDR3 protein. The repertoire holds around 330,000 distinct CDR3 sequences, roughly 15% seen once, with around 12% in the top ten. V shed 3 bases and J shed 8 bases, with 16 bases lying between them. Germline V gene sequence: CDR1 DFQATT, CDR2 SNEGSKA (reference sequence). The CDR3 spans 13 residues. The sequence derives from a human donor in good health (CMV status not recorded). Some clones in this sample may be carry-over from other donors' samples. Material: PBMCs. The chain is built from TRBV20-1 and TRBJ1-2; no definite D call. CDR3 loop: CSASSQQNGGYTF. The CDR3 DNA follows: TGCAGTGCTAGTTCTCAGCAAAACGGCGGCTACACCTTC.